This TCR beta chain was sequenced in a study of blood T cell repertoires in COVID-19 (dated by TCRdb to 2018 to 2020). Background on the whole study: Samples from collaborators originated in the United States, Italy and Spain and spanned both the acute and convalescent phases of COVID-19. The material from the prospective study consisted of cDNA or gDNA derived from T cells, B-cell-depleted T cells, or PBMCs. The dataset comprised deeply sampled blood TCRbeta repertoires from subjects exposed to, actively infected with, or recovered from COVID-19. A freely available public database, intended as a resource for researchers studying the immune response to SARS-CoV-2, is where the repertoires were released. Samples came from the ongoing ImmuneRACE study (first 160 participants) plus 1,254 subjects from 6 global collaborators. A de-identified subject ID, COVID-19 status, age in years and sex were almost always included in the sample metadata. HLA class I and class II types, where available, came from metadata supplied by the sample provider rather than from assay-based typing.

As concerns this clone: Which antigen it targets is not known. Base quality data are lacking; no much larger clone is found one base away.

TCRbeta CDR3 regions were amplified from genomic DNA by means of the immunoSEQ Assay, a bias-controlled multiplex PCR. As for how the authors treated the data: The number of nucleated cells in each sample was estimated from the amplification of reference gene primers within the assay. Sequence reads were collapsed and filtered to measure the absolute abundance of every unique TCRbeta CDR3 rearrangement. For each sample, productive Simpson clonality was calculated as the square root of Simpson's diversity index across productive rearrangements. TCRdb mirrors the immuneACCESS table, restricted to in-frame sequences. Some clones are absent from its copies; in checked studies, under half trace to an unresolved V gene, and the reason for the others is unknown. Clone size and V and J calls were adopted from that table, with D and trimming inferred from the DNA. For this sample there are over 150,000 clones; just under 85% appear just once. Under 3.5% of the sample is in the top ten clones.

Broader findings and caveats from the paper: The amount of clinical and demographic metadata varied by source and participant and was provided uncurated.

Trimming removed 2 bases from V and 4 bases from J; the gene matches leave 7 bases unexplained. The CDR3 starts with the cysteine, ends with the phenylalanine, and has 16 residues. The CDR3 DNA has 48 bases and is translated from base 1. CDR1 and CDR2, per the germline V gene (reference sequence), are LGHDT and YNNKEL. One collaborating source in Seattle enrolled patients while the patients were actively infected and followed the patients over time throughout the course of disease. Whole blood was collected in K2EDTA tubes by collaborating institutions according to the institutions' own protocols. For TCRbeta analysis, collaborator samples were shipped as frozen whole blood, as isolated PBMCs, or as DNA extracted from either sample type.

The rearranged chain carries TRBV3-1 (or the pseudogene TRBV3-2) and TRBJ2-3, and TRBD1 aligns with 9 junction nucleotides. The receptor's source is a woman aged 80 or older with COVID-19, enrolled during active disease. Sequenced material: peripheral blood. Read as DNA, the sequence is TGTGCCAGCAGCCAATGGTGGACAGGGGAGGCAGATACGCAGTATTTT. It codes for CASSQWWTGEADTQYF.